This T cell receptor beta chain came from a study of blood T cell repertoires in COVID-19. Study summary: Samples representing acute and convalescent COVID-19 were sourced from the United States, Italy and Spain. PBMCs, B-cell-depleted T cells, or T cells provided the cDNA or gDNA that made up the material.

This clone showed up just once. The germline V gene has CDR1 SGHRS and CDR2 YFSETQ. The CDR3 is made up of 15 amino acids. J lost 6 bases, V lost 0 bases, and 2 bases had no gene match. In the authors' methods: Amplification with reference gene primers provided the estimates of nucleated cell counts. The table came from immunoSEQ multiplex PCR; TCRdb's copy has only in-frame clones and leaves some out. The V and J calls and clone size come from that table; D and trimming were worked out from the DNA. The repertoire holds under 200,000 clones, with around 79% as singletons. The sample taken for sequencing was peripheral blood. The rearrangement joins TRBV5-1 to TRBJ2-1; TRBD2 agrees at 11 bases. The clonotype originates from a woman aged 40-49 years with COVID-19, enrolled during active disease. Here the CDR3 reads CASSLELAGVNEQFF. The CDR3 coding sequence is TGCGCCAGCAGCTTGGAACTAGCGGGAGTCAATGAGCAGTTCTTC.